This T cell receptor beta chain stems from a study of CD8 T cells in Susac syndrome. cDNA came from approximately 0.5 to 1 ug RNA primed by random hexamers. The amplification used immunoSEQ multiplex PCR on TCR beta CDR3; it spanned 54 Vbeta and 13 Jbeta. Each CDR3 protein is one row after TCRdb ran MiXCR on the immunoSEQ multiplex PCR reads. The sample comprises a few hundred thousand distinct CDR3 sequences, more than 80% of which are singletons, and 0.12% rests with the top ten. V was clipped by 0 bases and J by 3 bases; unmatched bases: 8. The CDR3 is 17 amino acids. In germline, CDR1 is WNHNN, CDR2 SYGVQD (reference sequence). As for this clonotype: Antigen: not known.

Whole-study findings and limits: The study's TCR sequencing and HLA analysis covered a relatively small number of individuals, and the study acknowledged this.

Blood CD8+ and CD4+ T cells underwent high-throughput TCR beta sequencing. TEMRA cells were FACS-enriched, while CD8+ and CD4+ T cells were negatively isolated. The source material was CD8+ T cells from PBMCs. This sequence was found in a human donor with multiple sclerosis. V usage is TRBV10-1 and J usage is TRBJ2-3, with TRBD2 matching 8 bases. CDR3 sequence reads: CASSESASGGSTDTQYF. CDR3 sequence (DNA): TGCGCCAGCAGTGAGTCTGCGAGCGGGGGAAGTACAGATACGCAGTATTTT.